These 18 T cell receptor beta chains share one sample of origin, sequenced in a study of PD-1 blockade in classical Hodgkin lymphoma. Generated by immunoSEQ multiplex PCR, the TCRdb table keeps only in-frame clones and is missing some. The repertoire includes tens of thousands of clones, about 88% of them detected once, and about 10% sits in the top ten. There was relapse after autologous stem cell transplantation in every patient, and there was variation in brentuximab vedotin exposure. Sequenced material: peripheral blood mononuclear cells (PBMCs), taken before the second cycle of nivolumab. The receptors were sampled from a human donor with classical Hodgkin lymphoma.

A word on this clone: The junction shows a germline mismatch at one end, possibly a read error. The genes are TRBV7-8 and TRBJ2-5; maybe TRBD2 (5 bases). The V gene's germline CDR1 is SGHVS and CDR2 FQNEAQ. The CDR3 has 15 residues. Here the CDR3 reads CASSLALGWRETQYF. The CDR3 nucleotides are TGTGCCAGCAGCCTAGCACTCGGGTGGCGGGAGACCCAGTACTTC.

The chain joins TRBV15 to TRBJ1-1, with D uncertain. CDR1 is LNHNV and CDR2 is YYDKDF in the germline V gene (reference sequence). V lost 0 bases to trimming and J lost 5 bases, with 22 bases between them. The CDR3 has 18 amino acids. The CDR3 bases are TGTGCCACCAGCAGAGATTCCCTTAATAACGTCAAGAGGACTGAAGCTTTCTTT. This codes for CATSRDSLNNVKRTEAFF.

The chain employs TRBV6-5 and TRBJ2-2, with D perhaps matching TRBD1 or TRBD2 (6 bases each). Germline values: CDR1 MNHEY, CDR2 SVGAGI. Between the trimmed V and J ends, which lost 0 bases and 3 bases, there was a span of 11 bases. The CDR3 totals 16 residues. The CDR3 DNA follows: TGTGCCAGCAGTTACTCGTCGGGGGCGGACACCGGGGAGCTGTTTTTT. Amino acids: CASSYSSGADTGELFF.

The V call is TRBV7-6, the J call TRBJ2-3, with unresolved D. The ends were cut back, 1 base at V and 1 base at J, with 6 bases in the middle. This CDR3 spans 14 amino acids. CDR1 is SGHVS, CDR2 FNYEAQ, per germline. The CDR3, as DNA: TGTGCCAGCAGCTTAGGTAGAGGCACAGATACGCAGTATTTT. This encodes CASSLGRGTDTQYF.

V and J are TRBV9 and TRBJ2-3, with D uncertain. From germline, CDR1 is SGDLS and CDR2 YYNGEE. V lost 0 bases and J lost 4, with 6 bases in between. The CDR3 is 13 amino acids. This CDR3 is CASSVADSDTQYF. The CDR3, as DNA: TGTGCCAGCAGCGTAGCTGATTCAGATACGCAGTATTTT.

The chain has TRBV27 and TRBJ2-2, with D possibly TRBD1 on 5 matching bases. Per germline, CDR1 MNHEY and CDR2 SMNVEV (reference sequence). V was pared by 1 base and J by 6 bases, with 12 bases between. CDR3 length equals 15 residues. CDR3 amino acids: CASSLFQGLPGELFF. CDR3 coding DNA: TGTGCCAGCAGTTTATTTCAGGGTCTCCCCGGGGAGCTGTTTTTT.

The CDR3 sequence is CASSFGQSYGYTF. In DNA, the CDR3 is TGTGCCAGCAGCTTTGGGCAGAGCTATGGCTACACCTTC. The rearrangement links TRBV7-2 to TRBJ1-2; no definite D call. Per the germline V gene, CDR1 is SGHTA and CDR2 is FQGNSA. Trimming pared 3 bases from V and 4 bases from J, leaving 9 bases between. The CDR3 has 13 residues.

The rearrangement uses TRBV28 and TRBJ1-5; 7 positions agree with TRBD1. The V gene end was trimmed by 5 bases and the J gene end by 7 bases; junction bases not matched to a gene: 8. The CDR3 has 14 amino acids. Germline V gives CDR1 MDHEN, CDR2 SYDVKM. CDR3: CASSPRQGEQPQHF. Written as DNA, the CDR3 is TGTGCCAGCAGTCCCCGACAGGGAGAACAGCCCCAGCATTTT.

V gene TRBV4-2 combines with J gene TRBJ1-1; no firm D call. Germline CDR1 and CDR2: LGHNA and YNFKEQ. V lost 0 bases, J lost 3 bases, and 11 bases lay in between. CDR3 size: 15 residues. CDR3 sequence: CASSQEKGPHTEAFF. The CDR3 bases are TGTGCCAGCAGCCAAGAGAAGGGCCCCCACACTGAAGCTTTCTTT.

The chain uses TRBV4-1 and TRBJ2-3; D possibly corresponds to TRBD2 (5 bases). CDR3 length: 16 residues. The germline gives CDR1 MGHRA, CDR2 YSYEKL. V shed 0 bases and J shed 4 bases, with 14 bases lying between them. CDR3 residues: CASSQEERRGPDTQYF. The CDR3 nucleotides are TGCGCCAGCAGCCAAGAGGAGCGGAGAGGCCCAGATACGCAGTATTTT.

V is TRBV28 and J is TRBJ1-4; a possible D gene is TRBD1 (5 bases). Germline V gives CDR1 MDHEN, CDR2 SYDVKM. The germline V and J ends were trimmed by 4 bases and 4 bases, with 10 bases remaining between them. CDR3 size: 14 residues. This chain's CDR3 is CASSSWGVNEKLFF. The CDR3 DNA is TGTGCCAGCAGTTCCTGGGGCGTTAATGAAAAACTGTTTTTT.

The chain couples TRBV13 to TRBJ2-7, with 8 bases fitting TRBD2. From germline, CDR1 is PRHDT and CDR2 FYEKMQ (reference sequence). This CDR3 is 16 amino acids long. With 0 bases clipped from V and 3 bases from J, the junction kept 7 bases outside the gene matches. This chain's CDR3 is CASSLGRGGILYEQYF. The CDR3, as DNA: TGTGCCAGCAGCTTAGGCCGGGGGGGGATTCTCTACGAGCAGTACTTC. The full variable domain, rest sourced from reference TRBV13 and TRBJ2-7, is AAGVIQSPRHLIKEKRETATLKCYPIPRHDTVYWYQQGPGQDPQFLISFYEKMQSDKGSIPDRFSAQQFSDYHSELNMSSLELGDSALYFCASSLGRGGILYEQYFGPGTRLTVT.

This clone was recorded once. The chain combines TRBV13 with TRBJ1-2, with D uncertain. The CDR3 totals 16 residues. CDR1 is PRHDT, CDR2 FYEKMQ, per germline (reference sequence). Trimming removed 3 bases at V and 2 bases at J, with 16 bases between. The CDR3 DNA reads as TGTGCCAGCAGCTTCGGCAGGCCGCCCCTCAACTATGGCTACACCTTC. Protein: CASSFGRPPLNYGYTF. Together with reference TRBV13 and TRBJ1-2, the CDR3 gives the full variable domain: AAGVIQSPRHLIKEKRETATLKCYPIPRHDTVYWYQQGPGQDPQFLISFYEKMQSDKGSIPDRFSAQQFSDYHSELNMSSLELGDSALYFCASSFGRPPLNYGYTFGSGTRLTVV.

The gene calls are TRBV6-1 and TRBJ2-7; the D is unclear. The CDR3 loop spans 13 amino acids. The germline V gene has CDR1 MNHNS and CDR2 SASEGT. V lost 10 bases and J lost 1, with 14 bases in between. This CDR3 reads CATQDHRSYEQYF. CDR3 sequence (DNA): TGTGCCACCCAGGACCATAGGTCCTACGAGCAGTACTTC.

This clone was counted a few times. The chain couples TRBV7-2 to TRBJ2-7, with TRBD2 identical over 11 bases. The V segment lost 3 bases and the J segment 5 bases; nucleotides outside the gene matches: 15. This CDR3 region has 18 residues. Germline CDR1 is SGHTA and CDR2 is FQGNSA. The chain's CDR3 is CASSFPGKLAGVYHEQYF. CDR3 in DNA: TGTGCCAGCAGCTTTCCTGGGAAACTAGCGGGAGTATACCACGAGCAGTACTTC.

This chain uses TRBV5-1 with TRBJ2-3; TRBD2 aligns across 10 bases. The CDR3 spans 13 residues. Trimming took 6 bases from V and 6 from J; bases not matched to a gene: 4. Germline V gives CDR1 SGHRS, CDR2 YFSETQ. CDR3 residues: CASTEREGDTQYF. CDR3 sequence (DNA): TGCGCCAGCACTGAGCGGGAGGGCGATACGCAGTATTTT.

V usage is TRBV28 and J usage is TRBJ2-5; 11 bases map to TRBD2. Looked up from germline, CDR1 is MDHEN and CDR2 is SYDVKM. V lost 4 bases to trimming and J lost 5 bases; unmatched junction nucleotides: 0. This CDR3 is built from 13 residues. The CDR3: CASSSSGRETQYF. Here the CDR3 DNA reads TGTGCCAGCAGTTCTAGCGGGAGGGAGACCCAGTACTTC.

With regard to this clone: The junction and the germline gene differ at one end; a read error may be behind it. Other DNA sequences in the same sample also yield this CDR3. The chain couples TRBV5-4 to TRBJ2-5; D may be TRBD1 (6 bases). This CDR3 spans 14 amino acids. Germline-derived CDR1 and CDR2 are SGHNT and YYREEE (reference sequence). The CDR3 region has the DNA TGCGCCAGCAGCCAAGAGGGGGATGGAGAGACCCAGTACTTC. Amino acid sequence: CASSQEGDGETQYF.